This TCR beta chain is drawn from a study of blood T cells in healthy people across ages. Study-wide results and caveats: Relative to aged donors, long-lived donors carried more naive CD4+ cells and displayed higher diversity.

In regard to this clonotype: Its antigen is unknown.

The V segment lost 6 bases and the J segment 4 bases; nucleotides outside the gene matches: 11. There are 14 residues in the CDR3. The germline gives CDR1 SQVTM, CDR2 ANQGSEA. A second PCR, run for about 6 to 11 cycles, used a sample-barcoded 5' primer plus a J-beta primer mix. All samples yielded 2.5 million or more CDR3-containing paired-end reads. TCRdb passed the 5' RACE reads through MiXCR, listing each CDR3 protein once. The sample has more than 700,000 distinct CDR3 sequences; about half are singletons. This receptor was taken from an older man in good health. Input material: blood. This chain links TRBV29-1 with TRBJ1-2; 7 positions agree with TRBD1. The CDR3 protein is CSVFTGVLPYGYTF. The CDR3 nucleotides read TGCAGCGTGTTTACAGGGGTTCTGCCCTATGGCTACACCTTC.